Described below is a single TCR beta chain sequence and its context. Its antigen is unknown. J was trimmed by 2 bases and V by 5 bases; bases with no gene match: 6. Germline CDR1 SGHVS, CDR2 FQNEAQ. This CDR3 contains 14 residues. The assay was immunoSEQ multiplex PCR, and TCRdb's table has in-frame clones only and misses some. The sample has 9,500 to 12,000 clones; over 70% are singletons. About 19-50 mg of tumor tissue was diced per sample. This record belongs to a study of early stage breast cancer tumors. Study in general: Most invasive tumors, twelve of 16, were ER+/PR+/HER2-.

Findings and limits, study-wide: Comparing each tissue with blood distinguished tumor from normal in 14 of 16 patients.

Sequencing input: breast tumor tissue. The chain combines TRBV7-8 with TRBJ2-7, with 7 bases identical to TRBD1. The clonotype was recovered from a person in their 70s with breast cancer. The chain's CDR3 is CASSPRGTAYEQYF. The DNA for the CDR3 is TGTGCCAGCAGCCCCCGTGGGACAGCCTACGAGCAGTACTTC.